The 23 T cell receptor beta chains below were found in one sample sequenced in a study of beta chain features in type 1 diabetes. Study-wide results and caveats: Significant though moderate, a shortening of TCRB CDR3s appeared in all four CD4+ subsets of Type 1 diabetes patients.

Every bit of the isolated RNA underwent reverse transcription, so sequencing read expressed TCRB transcripts. Assay used: immunoSEQ multiplex PCR; TCRdb lists only in-frame clones, some missing. The table has around 600,000 clones, over 10% seen once. No antigen has been assigned to these receptors. What was sequenced was naive CD4+ T cells from blood. The receptors here all came from a man younger than 40 with type 1 diabetes.

This clone was picked up a small number of times. This chain connects TRBV7-8 to TRBJ1-3, with TRBD1 matching 8 bases. The CDR3 covers 17 residues. Germline-derived CDR1 and CDR2 are SGHVS and FQNEAQ. V lost 5 bases, J lost 0 bases, and 9 bases stayed unmatched. CDR3 nucleotide sequence: TGTGCCAGCAGCCTCCTGGGACAGGCAAGCTCTGGAAACACCATATATTTT. Translation: CASSLLGQASSGNTIYF.

The chain has TRBV7-2 and TRBJ2-3; 7 positions match TRBD2. The germline gives CDR1 SGHTA, CDR2 FQGNSA. Germline trimming cut 3 bases from V and 3 bases from J; bases unmatched to any gene: 9. There are 16 residues in the CDR3. This CDR3 reads CASSFGGPAGTDTQYF. The CDR3 DNA reads as TGTGCCAGCAGCTTCGGAGGGCCAGCGGGGACAGATACGCAGTATTTT.

This clone has only a few counts. The CDR3, as DNA: TGCAGCGTTGGAGGGGGCGGGGGTGAGCAGTTCTTC. Its translation: CSVGGGGGEQFF. The chain combines TRBV29-1 with TRBJ2-1; either TRBD1 or TRBD2 may supply D (7 bases each). V gave up 4 bases and J gave up 9 bases, with 13 bases separating them. Germline V CDR1 and CDR2: SQVTM, ANQGSEA. This CDR3 is built from 12 residues.

This clone turned up a few times. V is TRBV4-3 and J is TRBJ1-2; tentative D call: TRBD1 (5 bases). CDR3 size: 14 residues. The germline V and J ends were trimmed by 4 bases and 3 bases, with 12 bases remaining between them. Germline values: CDR1 LGHNA, CDR2 YSLEER. The CDR3 coding sequence is TGCGCCAGCAGCCTCCAGGGTACCTACTATGGCTACACCTTC. Protein sequence: CASSLQGTYYGYTF.

This clone turned up a few times. The chain uses TRBV4-3 and TRBJ1-1; weak D call: TRBD1 (5 bases). CDR1 is LGHNA, CDR2 YSLEER, per germline. The CDR3 contains 12 residues. V shed 2 bases and J shed 6 bases, with 7 bases lying between them. The CDR3 protein is CASSQRGAEAFF. The CDR3 DNA is TGCGCCAGCAGCCAAAGGGGTGCTGAAGCTTTCTTT.

The CDR3 coding sequence is TGTGCCTGGAGTGTACGCAGGTCCTCTGGAAACACCATATATTTT. It encodes CAWSVRRSSGNTIYF. The rearrangement joins TRBV30 to TRBJ1-3, with no clear D. Trimming removed 0 bases from V and 0 bases from J, with 9 bases in between. The CDR3 sequence is 15 residues long. Per the germline V gene, CDR1 is GTSNPN and CDR2 is SVGIG (reference sequence).

The CDR3 is CASSGTGASGANVLTF. Here the CDR3 DNA reads TGTGCCAGCAGCGGGACAGGGGCTTCTGGGGCCAACGTCCTGACTTTC. This rearrangement joins TRBV9 to TRBJ2-6, with TRBD1 matching over 9 bases. The V and J ends lost 3 bases and 1 base, in that order; junction bases with no gene match: 2. CDR3 length: 16 amino acids. Germline CDR1 and CDR2: SGDLS and YYNGEE.

The CDR3 loop is CAIGDGSVGTDTQYF. As DNA, the CDR3 is TGTGCCATCGGCGACGGCTCGGTGGGCACAGATACGCAGTATTTT. V and J are TRBV10-3 and TRBJ2-3; D ambiguous. This CDR3 is 15 amino acids long. Trimming left V 8 bases short and J 1 base short, with 16 bases between. Germline V gene data show CDR1 as ENHRY and CDR2 as SYGVKD.

There are a few counts of this clone. The chain uses TRBV7-6 and TRBJ1-5, with 8 nucleotides matching TRBD1. J gave up 4 bases and V 1 base, and 6 bases lay outside the gene matches. This CDR3 comprises 16 residues. Looked up from germline, CDR1 is SGHVS and CDR2 is FNYEAQ. The CDR3 loop reads CASSLGPGQDNQPQHF. The CDR3 DNA follows: TGTGCCAGCAGCTTAGGCCCGGGACAGGATAATCAGCCCCAGCATTTT.

The V and J genes are TRBV6-6 and TRBJ2-1; D gene uncertain. Trimming removed 3 bases at V and 8 bases at J, with 14 bases between. The length of the CDR3 is 14 residues. In germline, CDR1 is MNHNY, CDR2 SVGAGI (reference sequence). CDR3 sequence: CASSYTLGIDEQFF. DNA of the CDR3: TGTGCCAGCAGTTATACCCTGGGGATAGATGAGCAGTTCTTC.

The V call is TRBV6-5, the J call TRBJ1-2, with D perhaps TRBD1 (6 bases). Germline-derived CDR1 and CDR2 are MNHEY and SVGAGI. This CDR3 region has 13 residues. Trimming left V 6 bases short and J 8 bases short, with 16 bases between. The CDR3 sequence: CASSKTRGQGYTF. In DNA form, the CDR3 reads TGTGCCAGCAGCAAGACCCGGGGGCAGGGCTACACCTTC.

This clone was recorded a few times. The chain joins TRBV5-1 to TRBJ1-2; 7 bases fit TRBD1. The CDR3 covers 14 residues. Germline V gene data show CDR1 as SGHRS and CDR2 as YFSETQ. Losses at the gene ends were 2 bases for V and 4 bases for J; bases not matched to a gene: 5. The DNA for the CDR3 is TGCGCCAGCAGCTTACAGGGGAGTAGCTATGGCTACACCTTC. Its protein product is CASSLQGSSYGYTF.

In this sample, this clone turned up a few times. V and J are TRBV7-2 and TRBJ1-1; the match to TRBD1 covers 8 bases. The CDR3 is 11 amino acids. With V trimmed by 11 bases and J by 4 bases, 3 bases remained unmatched. The germline CDR1 and CDR2 sequences are SGHTA and FQGNSA. CDR3 nucleotide sequence: TGTGCCGTACAGGGGGTCACTGAAGCTTTCTTT. Translated, it gives CAVQGVTEAFF.

This clone has a handful of counts. The chain couples TRBV10-3 to TRBJ2-6, with unresolved D. The V and J ends lost 7 bases and 2 bases respectively, with 6 bases between them. This CDR3 spans 13 amino acids. The germline V gene has CDR1 ENHRY and CDR2 SYGVKD. The CDR3 DNA reads as TGTGCCATCATGGTCACTGGGGCCAACGTCCTGACTTTC. Protein sequence: CAIMVTGANVLTF.

The chain carries TRBV2 and TRBJ1-5; a weak D match, TRBD1 (6 bases). Germline-derived CDR1 and CDR2 are SNHLY and FYNNEI. Between the trimmed V and J ends, which lost 7 bases and 6 bases, there was a span of 19 bases. CDR3 length equals 15 residues. CDR3 DNA sequence: TGTGCCAGCACCGAGACAGGCAGTGGGGCTCAGCCCCAGCATTTT. It codes for CASTETGSGAQPQHF.

The chain links TRBV29-1 to TRBJ1-2; 7 nucleotides align to TRBD1. Germline CDR1 SQVTM, CDR2 ANQGSEA. V dropped 3 bases and J dropped 6; count of bases not matched to a gene: 7. The CDR3 is 13 residues long. For the CDR3, the DNA is TGCAGCGTTGATTATCAGGGGGTGGATGGCTACACCTTC. It codes for CSVDYQGVDGYTF.

This chain uses TRBV5-1 with TRBJ2-3; the match to TRBD2 covers 12 bases. Germline lookup yields CDR1 SGHRS and CDR2 YFSETQ. CDR3 length: 16 amino acids. The junction had 6 bases not matched to a gene; V was cut back by 3 bases and J by 4 bases. In DNA form, the CDR3 reads TGCGCCAGCAGCTGGGAGACTAGCGGGGGTGCAGATACGCAGTATTTT. It encodes CASSWETSGGADTQYF.

The V and J genes are TRBV6-6 and TRBJ2-1, with a weak D call TRBD1 (8 bases). Germline assignment: CDR1 MNHNY and CDR2 SVGAGI (reference sequence). The CDR3 consists of 15 residues. Trimming left V 6 bases short and J 8 bases short, with 20 bases between. The CDR3 here is CASRHTGGGSDEQFF. The CDR3 coding sequence is TGTGCCAGCAGGCACACAGGGGGAGGGAGCGATGAGCAGTTCTTC.

This clone was counted a few times. The chain recombines TRBV7-9 with TRBJ1-1; D not certain. Germline V gives CDR1 SEHNR, CDR2 FQNEAQ (reference sequence). This CDR3 contains 13 residues. V was trimmed by 7 bases and J by 4 bases, leaving 13 bases between them. The CDR3 spells CASTAGISTEAFF. As DNA, the CDR3 is TGTGCCAGCACCGCCGGGATCAGCACTGAAGCTTTCTTT. Combining the CDR3 with reference TRBV7-9 and TRBJ1-1 gives the whole variable domain DTGVSQNPRHKITKRGQNVTFRCDPISEHNRLYWYRQTLGQGPEFLTYFQNEAQLEKSRLLSDRFSAERPKGSFSTLEIQRTEQGDSAMYLCASTAGISTEAFFGQGTRLTVV.

V gene TRBV10-3 combines with J gene TRBJ2-3, with D possibly being TRBD1 or TRBD2 (6 bases each). In germline, CDR1 is ENHRY, CDR2 SYGVKD. The CDR3 extends over 15 amino acids. Trimming pared 11 bases from V and 6 bases from J, leaving 24 bases between. CDR3 amino acids: CASGGGDKSGDTQYF. CDR3 coding DNA: TGTGCCTCTGGGGGCGGGGATAAGTCAGGGGATACGCAGTATTTT.

This clone was seen more than once but under ten times. This sequence joins TRBV7-9 and TRBJ1-3; D might be TRBD1 (6 bases). Trimming shortened V by 1 base and J by 0 bases, and 10 bases separated the two germline ends. The CDR3 loop spans 16 amino acids. The germline gives CDR1 SEHNR, CDR2 FQNEAQ (reference sequence). The CDR3 spells CASSLDGQYSGNTIYF. DNA of the CDR3: TGTGCCAGCAGCTTAGACGGACAGTACTCTGGAAACACCATATATTTT.

The V and J genes are TRBV10-3 and TRBJ2-5, with D perhaps being TRBD1 or TRBD2 (5 bases each). The CDR3 sequence is 15 residues long. The V gene lost 6 bases and the J gene lost 3 bases, with 17 bases spanning the gap. Germline CDR1 is ENHRY and CDR2 is SYGVKD. The DNA for the CDR3 is TGTGCCATCAGGAGAGGGGACGGGCGAAAAGAGACCCAGTACTTC. Protein sequence: CAIRRGDGRKETQYF.

V usage is TRBV4-3 and J usage is TRBJ2-3, with a possible D match to TRBD2 (5 bases). The V end lost 0 bases, the J end lost 0 bases, and 10 bases lay between the germline ends. Germline V CDR1 and CDR2: LGHNA, YSLEER. The CDR3 extends over 16 amino acids. This chain's CDR3 is CASSQDRADSTDTQYF. Here the CDR3 DNA reads TGCGCCAGCAGCCAAGATCGAGCGGATAGCACAGATACGCAGTATTTT.